This T cell receptor (beta chain) was obtained from a study of blood T cells in healthy people across ages. Across the study: About one barcoded beta molecule was captured per two T cells (by template switching). Study-wide points: Measured against age, TCR beta diversity per million T cells decreased in a roughly linear manner. Calculation of diversity from one million T cells yielded estimates considered to be underestimates.

This clonotype occurred a few times. Its antigen remains unidentified. The junction and the germline gene differ at one end; a read error may be behind it. Looked up from germline, CDR1 is DFQATT and CDR2 is SNEGSKA (reference sequence). The CDR3 has 13 amino acids. Each sample used at least 6.5 million PBMCs. For the second PCR, which ran for 7 to 11 cycles, a sample-barcoded 5' primer and a J-beta primer mix were used. One entry per CDR3 protein, called by TCRdb with MiXCR from the 5' RACE reads. Seen here are 910,000 or so distinct CDR3 sequences, roughly half observed once, and the top ten hold roughly a fifth.

This clonotype was sampled from a woman in her fifties or sixties in good health. The V call is TRBV20-1, the J call TRBJ2-1; 7 positions match TRBD2. The sequenced sample consisted of blood. The CDR3 region is CSASGGSGYEQFF. The CDR3 DNA sequence: TGCAGCGCTAGTGGCGGGAGTGGGTATGAGCAGTTCTTC.